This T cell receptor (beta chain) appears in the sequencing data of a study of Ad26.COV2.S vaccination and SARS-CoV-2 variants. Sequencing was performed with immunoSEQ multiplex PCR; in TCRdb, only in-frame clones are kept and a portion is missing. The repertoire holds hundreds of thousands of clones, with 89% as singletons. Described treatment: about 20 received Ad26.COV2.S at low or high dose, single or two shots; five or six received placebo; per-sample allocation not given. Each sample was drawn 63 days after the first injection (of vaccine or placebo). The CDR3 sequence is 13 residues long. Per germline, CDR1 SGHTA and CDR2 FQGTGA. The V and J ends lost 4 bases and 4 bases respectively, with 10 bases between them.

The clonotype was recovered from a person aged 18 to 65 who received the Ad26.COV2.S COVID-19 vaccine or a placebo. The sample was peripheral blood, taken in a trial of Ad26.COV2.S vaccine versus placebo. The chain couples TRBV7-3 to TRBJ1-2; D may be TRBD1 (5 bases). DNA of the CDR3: TGTGCCAGCAGCTCCGACGGGACCTATGGCTACACCTTC. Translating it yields CASSSDGTYGYTF.